A single T cell receptor beta chain is shown here with its context. V trimming: 4 bases; J trimming: 2 bases; junction bases outside the gene matches: 11. The CDR3 is 16 residues long. The germline gives CDR1 SEHNR, CDR2 FQNEAQ (reference sequence). These data are taken from a study of PD-1 blockade in mismatch repair-deficient tumors. Method: immunoSEQ multiplex PCR; TCRdb's copy keeps in-frame clones and lacks some. This sample has about 120,000 clones; 70% to 80% occur once, and the top ten carry about 4.5%. This sequence joins TRBV7-9 and TRBJ2-7; 7 nucleotides agree with TRBD2. The source was peripheral blood, collected approximately 14 months after starting pembrolizumab. The receptor was derived from an adult with mismatch repair-deficient cancer. The chain's CDR3 is CASSSPGGRATYEQYF. DNA of the CDR3: TGTGCCAGCAGCTCCCCTGGCGGGAGAGCTACCTACGAGCAGTACTTC.